A single sample is the source of the 30 T cell receptor beta chains below, sequenced in a study of tumor-infiltrating lymphocytes in oesophageal squamous cell carcinoma. TCRdb recomputed calls from the PCR reads with MiXCR, one row per CDR3 protein. The table lists over 14,000 distinct CDR3 sequences, 46% of them singletons. The sequenced sample was blood. All receptors derive from a male donor with esophageal squamous cell carcinoma.

The chain links TRBV18 to TRBJ2-7; 8 bases are shared with TRBD2. The ends lost 2 bases at V and 4 bases at J; junction bases unmatched: 4. Germline values: CDR1 KGHSH, CDR2 LQKENI. CDR3 length: 14 amino acids. The CDR3 spells CASSPTSGYYEQYF. CDR3 sequence (DNA): TGTGCCAGCTCACCAACTAGCGGATATTACGAGCAGTACTTC. Filled out from reference TRBV18 and TRBJ2-7, the complete variable domain reads NAGVMQNPRHLVRRRGQEARLRCSPMKGHSHVYWYRQLPEEGLKFMVYLQKENIIDESGMPKERFSAEFPKEGPSILRIQQVVRGDSAAYFCASSPTSGYYEQYFGPGTRLTVT.

This clonotype appeared many times. This may arise from a read error, as a much more abundant clone is one base away. For the CDR3, the DNA is TGTGCCAGCAGCACAGGGTTCTCCCACAATGAGCAGTACTTC. Translated: CASSTGFSHNEQYF. V usage is TRBV6-1 and J usage is TRBJ2-5; possible D gene TRBD1, 6 bases. Trimming took off 6 bases at V and 11 bases at J, with 22 bases between the two ends. CDR3 length: 14 residues. Germline values: CDR1 MNHNS, CDR2 SASEGT.

The sample holds a few counts of this clonotype. The V gene is TRBV7-9, the J gene TRBJ2-5; D may be TRBD1 (6 bases). Judging by the DNA end, TRBJ2-1 fits better; the J call may be wrong. The CDR3 extends over 13 amino acids. Per the germline V gene, CDR1 is SEHNR and CDR2 is FQNEAQ (reference sequence). CDR3 DNA: TGTGCCAGCAGCGCAACAGGGCAGGATGAGCAGTTCTTC. Protein: CASSATGQDEQFF.

This clonotype came up a few times. The genes are TRBV24-1 and TRBJ1-1, with D possibly TRBD1 on 6 matching bases. This CDR3 comprises 14 residues. Germline V CDR1 and CDR2: KGHDR, SFDVKD. Trimming took off 4 bases at V and 4 bases at J, with 12 bases between the two ends. CDR3 coding DNA: TGTGCCACCAGTGAAGGGGGATCGGGCACTGAAGCTTTCTTT. It specifies CATSEGGSGTEAFF.

This clonotype came up a few times. This rearrangement joins TRBV9 to TRBJ2-3, with 9 bases matching TRBD1. V was clipped by 4 bases and J by 8 bases; unmatched bases: 17. Germline V lookup: CDR1 SGDLS, CDR2 YYNGEE. CDR3 length equals 17 residues. The CDR3 DNA follows: TGTGCCAGCAGCCAAAACTCCGGGACAGGGACGGGCAGTACGCAGTATTTT. Translating it yields CASSQNSGTGTGSTQYF.

This clonotype was observed a handful of times. The rearrangement links TRBV7-6 to TRBJ2-5; D call uncertain. CDR3 length: 11 residues. CDR1 SGHVS and CDR2 FNYEAQ come from the germline V gene. The V gene lost 5 bases and the J gene lost 5 bases, with 6 bases spanning the gap. DNA of the CDR3: TGTGCCAGCAGCCAAGGGGAGACCCAGTACTTC. It is translated as CASSQGETQYF.

The V call is TRBV7-6, the J call TRBJ1-2, with 13 positions matching TRBD2. The J call may not be correct, given that the DNA end is closer to TRBJ2-7. Per the germline V gene, CDR1 is SGHVS and CDR2 is FNYEAQ. This CDR3 is built from 17 residues. CDR3 region: CASSSGLAGEVGYEQYF. CDR3 coding DNA: TGTGCCAGCAGCTCCGGACTAGCGGGAGAAGTGGGGTACGAGCAGTACTTC.

V is TRBV6-1 and J is TRBJ2-3; 9 bases agree with TRBD1. The J call may not be correct, given that the DNA end is closer to TRBJ2-7. Germline loops: CDR1 MNHNS, CDR2 SASEGT. The CDR3 spans 16 residues. This CDR3 is CASSEGTGTGYDEQYF. The CDR3 nucleotides read TGTGCCAGCAGTGAAGGCACCGGGACAGGGTACGACGAGCAGTACTTC.

This clonotype was counted between two and nine times. CDR3 sequence reads: CATSGLDRIDGYTF. The CDR3 DNA reads TGTGCCACCAGCGGATTAGACAGGATCGATGGCTACACCTTC. The J gene is TRBJ1-2, the V gene TRBV15; tentative D call: TRBD1 (6 bases). Germline V gene data show CDR1 as LNHNV and CDR2 as YYDKDF (reference sequence). Trimming cost V 5 bases and J 6 bases, with 16 bases left between them. The CDR3 runs 14 residues. Full variable domain (rest looked up from reference TRBV15 and TRBJ1-2): DAMVIQNPRYQVTQFGKPVTLSCSQTLNHNVMYWYQQKSSQAPKLLFHYYDKDFNNEADTPDNFQSRRPNTSFCFLDIRSPGLGDTAMYLCATSGLDRIDGYTFGSGTRLTVV.

This clonotype was detected only a few times. The chain recombines TRBV7-2 with TRBJ1-5; 9 nucleotides match TRBD1. The V gene's germline CDR1 is SGHTA and CDR2 FQGNSA. V dropped 5 bases and J dropped 4; count of bases not matched to a gene: 6. The CDR3 totals 15 residues. Here the CDR3 reads CASSRAGTGNQPQHF. DNA for the CDR3: TGTGCCAGCAGCCGGGCCGGGACAGGGAATCAGCCCCAGCATTTT.

Of note for this clonotype: The DNA is omitted, as the CDR3 cannot be located on it reliably, and the CDR3 follows TCRdb's listing. This sequence joins TRBV7-5 and TRBJ2-4; the table's TRBD1 call for D was not verified on the DNA. TRBV7-5 is classified as a pseudogene. The CDR3 contains 15 residues when both ends are counted. The CDR3 is CISVPEGLPVDEQYF.

The chain links TRBV27 to TRBJ2-7, with D tentatively TRBD1 (6 bases). The end of the DNA is better explained by TRBJ2-1, so the J call may be wrong. There are 14 residues in the CDR3. Germline V lookup: CDR1 MNHEY, CDR2 SMNVEV (reference sequence). The CDR3 protein is CASSRYGTPNEQFF. DNA of the CDR3: TGTGCCAGCAGTAGATACGGGACACCCAATGAGCAGTTCTTC.

Notes on this clonotype: A read error is possible here, since a much larger clone lies one base away. V is TRBV27 and J is TRBJ2-1; 8 nucleotides align to TRBD1. Germline CDR1 MNHEY, CDR2 SMNVEV (reference sequence). The CDR3 has 16 residues. Germline trimming cut 1 base from V and 10 bases from J; bases unmatched to any gene: 12. In DNA, the CDR3 is TGTGCCAGCAGTTTATACCCCAGCAGGGGGCGGAACGAGCAGTTCTTC. It specifies CASSLYPSRGRNEQFF.

This clonotype showed up just a few times. The chain carries TRBV7-8 and TRBJ2-1; 10 positions match TRBD1. V trimming: 3 bases; J trimming: 4 bases; junction bases outside the gene matches: 12. This CDR3 is built from 18 residues. Looked up from germline, CDR1 is SGHVS and CDR2 is FQNEAQ. The CDR3 DNA sequence: TGTGCCAGCAGCTTTACCGGGACAGGGGAAGTGGGGTACAATGAGCAGTTCTTC. Its protein product is CASSFTGTGEVGYNEQFF.

This clonotype was counted ten times or more. V and J are TRBV5-1 and TRBJ2-1, with D possibly matching TRBD2 (6 bases). Germline loops: CDR1 SGHRS, CDR2 YFSETQ. Trimming cost V 7 bases and J 3 bases, with 14 bases left between them. This CDR3 is 14 amino acids long. In nucleotides, the CDR3 is TGCGCCAGCGCAGGACTATTAGACTACAATGAGCAGTTCTTC. Its translation is CASAGLLDYNEQFF.

The sample holds a few counts of this clonotype. The V call is TRBV7-3, the J call TRBJ2-1; D is uncertain. CDR1 and CDR2 (germline): SGHTA, FQGTGA. Trimming took 0 bases from V and 0 from J, leaving 3 bases between them. This CDR3 spans 14 amino acids. CDR3 loop: CASSLTLSYNEQFF. Here the CDR3 DNA reads TGTGCCAGCAGCTTAACCCTCTCCTACAATGAGCAGTTCTTC.

In its sample, this clonotype was seen many times. The chain recombines TRBV11-2 with TRBJ2-7, with D tentatively TRBD1 (6 bases). The V gene's germline CDR1 is SGHAT and CDR2 FQNNGV. The CDR3 consists of 15 residues. Trimming took off 0 bases at V and 5 bases at J, with 14 bases between the two ends. In DNA, the CDR3 is TGTGCCAGCAGCTTAGATAGGGGGTCTATGAACGAGCAGTACTTC. Amino acids: CASSLDRGSMNEQYF.

This clonotype was picked up a small number of times. This rearrangement joins TRBV7-3 to TRBJ2-1; the D gene is possibly TRBD2 (5 bases). Trimming removed 0 bases at V and 11 bases at J, with 11 bases between. The CDR3 is 13 amino acids. In germline, CDR1 is SGHTA, CDR2 FQGTGA. In DNA form, the CDR3 reads TGTGCCAGCAGCTTAACGAGGGATTTAAAGCAGTTCTTC. Amino acid sequence: CASSLTRDLKQFF. The variable domain in full, with the rest retrieved from reference TRBV7-3 and TRBJ2-1, is GAGVSQTPSNKVTEKGKYVELRCDPISGHTALYWYRQSLGQGPEFLIYFQGTGAADDSGLPNDRFFAVRPEGSVSTLKIQRTERGDSAVYLCASSLTRDLKQFFGPGTRLTVL.

This clonotype appeared many times. V gene TRBV6-1 combines with J gene TRBJ1-1; 10 nucleotides align to TRBD1. V lost 6 bases, J lost 5 bases, and 6 bases stayed unmatched. The CDR3 extends over 14 amino acids. The germline V gene encodes CDR1 MNHNS and CDR2 SASEGT. The CDR3 is CASSPGDRGTEAFF. CDR3 bases: TGTGCCAGCAGCCCCGGGGACAGGGGAACTGAAGCTTTCTTT.

The chain joins TRBV9 to TRBJ1-1; no clear D. Germline CDR1 reads SGDLS; CDR2 reads YYNGEE. V was cut by 2 bases and J by 8 bases, with 7 bases left in between. This CDR3 contains 11 residues. The CDR3 protein is CASSVEKEAFF. For the CDR3, the DNA is TGTGCCAGCAGCGTTGAAAAGGAAGCTTTCTTT.

The V and J genes are TRBV12-3 or TRBV12-4 and TRBJ2-6; 7 nucleotides align to TRBD1. The J call is uncertain, as TRBJ2-7 better fits the DNA end. The CDR3 length is 14 residues. CDR3 sequence reads: CASSPGQYPYEQYF. CDR3 DNA: TGTGCCAGCAGCCCGGGACAGTACCCCTACGAGCAGTACTTC.

The chain has TRBV7-3 and TRBJ2-3; maybe TRBD1 (5 bases). V lost 5 bases to trimming and J lost 6 bases, with 9 bases between them. The germline V gene encodes CDR1 SGHTA and CDR2 FQGTGA. The CDR3 has 12 residues. CDR3: CASSPQGDTQYF. For the CDR3, the DNA is TGTGCCAGCAGCCCGCAGGGTGATACGCAGTATTTT. The full variable domain, its missing parts supplied by reference TRBV7-3 and TRBJ2-3, is GAGVSQTPSNKVTEKGKYVELRCDPISGHTALYWYRQSLGQGPEFLIYFQGTGAADDSGLPNDRFFAVRPEGSVSTLKIQRTERGDSAVYLCASSPQGDTQYFGPGTRLTVL.

The rearrangement uses TRBV6-1 and TRBJ2-1; a weak D match, TRBD2 (6 bases). This CDR3 spans 13 amino acids. Trimming took 6 bases from V and 0 from J, leaving 6 bases between them. Looked up from germline, CDR1 is MNHNS and CDR2 is SASEGT. CDR3 residues: CASRTSSYNEQFF. The CDR3 bases are TGTGCCAGCAGGACTAGCTCCTACAATGAGCAGTTCTTC.

This clonotype came up many times. The chain recombines TRBV11-2 with TRBJ2-3; D not resolved. Germline values: CDR1 SGHAT, CDR2 FQNNGV. Trimming shortened V by 0 bases and J by 2 bases, and 12 bases separated the two germline ends. The CDR3 has 16 residues. CDR3 protein: CASSLESDSSTDTQYF. CDR3 nucleotide sequence: TGTGCCAGCAGCTTAGAAAGCGACTCATCCACAGATACGCAGTATTTT.

This chain joins TRBV11-1 and TRBJ2-4, with 10 bases matching TRBD2. The end of the DNA aligns better with TRBJ2-7, so the J call may be wrong. Germline-derived CDR1 and CDR2 are SGHAT and FQDESV (reference sequence). This CDR3 is built from 17 residues. The CDR3 sequence: CASSPASASGRAGEQYF. DNA for the CDR3: TGTGCCAGCAGCCCTGCCTCCGCTAGCGGGAGAGCAGGCGAGCAGTACTTC.

The chain employs TRBV5-1 and TRBJ2-2; tentatively, D is TRBD2 (5 bases). CDR1 is SGHRS and CDR2 is YFSETQ in the germline V gene. V lost 8 bases to trimming and J lost 1 base, with 21 bases between them. This CDR3 region has 17 residues. Written as DNA, the CDR3 is TGCGCCAGTACCGGCGCCGCTACCAGCGGGAACACCGGGGAGCTGTTTTTT. Translated, it gives CASTGAATSGNTGELFF.

The chain employs TRBV28 and TRBJ2-5; 11 bases fit TRBD2. Germline V CDR1 and CDR2: MDHEN, SYDVKM. The CDR3 consists of 16 residues. Trimming took 3 bases from V and 5 from J; bases not matched to a gene: 8. The CDR3 DNA reads as TGTGCCAGCAGTTTCCCGACTAGCGGGGAGAGGGAGACCCAGTACTTC. Encoded protein: CASSFPTSGERETQYF.

The chain carries TRBV7-2 and TRBJ1-1; the D gene is possibly TRBD1 (5 bases). Germline lookup yields CDR1 SGHTA and CDR2 FQGNSA. The CDR3 spans 16 residues. Trimming cost V 2 bases and J 1 base, with 14 bases left between them. CDR3 DNA sequence: TGTGCCAGCAGCTTATCAGTTGGTCAGGGGAACACTGAAGCTTTCTTT. Translating gives CASSLSVGQGNTEAFF.

There are many counts of this clonotype. The gene calls are TRBV28 and TRBJ2-2; 8 positions agree with TRBD2. The V and J ends lost 2 bases and 7 bases, in that order; junction bases with no gene match: 6. There are 15 residues in the CDR3. Germline values: CDR1 MDHEN, CDR2 SYDVKM. The CDR3 bases are TGTGCCAGCAGTTTACACCGGCGGGGGGTCGGGGAGCTGTTTTTT. It yields the protein CASSLHRRGVGELFF. Combining the CDR3 with reference TRBV28 and TRBJ2-2 gives the whole variable domain DVKVTQSSRYLVKRTGEKVFLECVQDMDHENMFWYRQDPGLGLRLIYFSYDVKMKEKGDIPEGYSVSREKKERFSLILESASTNQTSMYLCASSLHRRGVGELFFGEGSRLTVL.

This clonotype was observed a handful of times. The chain is built from TRBV4-1 and TRBJ2-4; TRBD2 matches at 14 bases. Per the germline V gene, CDR1 is MGHRA and CDR2 is YSYEKL. CDR3 length: 16 amino acids. V trimming: 3 bases; J trimming: 8 bases; junction bases outside the gene matches: 6. CDR3 residues: CASSQGTSGSWDIQYF. The CDR3 region has the DNA TGCGCCAGCAGCCAGGGGACTAGCGGGAGTTGGGACATTCAGTACTTC.